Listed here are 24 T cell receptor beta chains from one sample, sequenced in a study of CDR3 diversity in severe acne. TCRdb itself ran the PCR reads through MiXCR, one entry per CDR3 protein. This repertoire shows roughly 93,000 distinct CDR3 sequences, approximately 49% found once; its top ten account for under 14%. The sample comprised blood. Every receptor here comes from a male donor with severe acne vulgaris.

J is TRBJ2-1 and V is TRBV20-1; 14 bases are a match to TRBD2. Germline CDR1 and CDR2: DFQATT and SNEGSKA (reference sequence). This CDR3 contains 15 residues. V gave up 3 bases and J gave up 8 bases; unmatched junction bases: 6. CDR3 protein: CSARTSGREVDEQFF. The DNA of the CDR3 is TGCAGTGCTAGGACTAGCGGGAGGGAGGTAGATGAGCAGTTCTTC.

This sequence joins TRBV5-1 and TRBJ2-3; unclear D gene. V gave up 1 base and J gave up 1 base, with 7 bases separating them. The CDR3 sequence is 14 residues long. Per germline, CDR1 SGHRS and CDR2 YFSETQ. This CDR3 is CASSLNWGTDTQYF. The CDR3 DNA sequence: TGCGCCAGCAGCTTGAATTGGGGCACAGATACGCAGTATTTT. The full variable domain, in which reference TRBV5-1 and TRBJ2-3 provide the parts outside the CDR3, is KAGVTQTPRYLIKTRGQQVTLSCSPISGHRSVSWYQQTPGQGLQFLFEYFSETQRNKGNFPGRFSGRQFSNSRSEMNVSTLELGDSALYLCASSLNWGTDTQYFGPGTRLTVL.

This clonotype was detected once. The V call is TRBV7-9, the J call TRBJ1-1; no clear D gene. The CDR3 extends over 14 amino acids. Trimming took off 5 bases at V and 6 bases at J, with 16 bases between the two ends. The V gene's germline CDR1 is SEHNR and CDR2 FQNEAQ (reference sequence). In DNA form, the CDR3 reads TGTGCCAGCAGCCGGGAAGGCAAGTCGGCTGAAGCTTTCTTT. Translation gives CASSREGKSAEAFF.

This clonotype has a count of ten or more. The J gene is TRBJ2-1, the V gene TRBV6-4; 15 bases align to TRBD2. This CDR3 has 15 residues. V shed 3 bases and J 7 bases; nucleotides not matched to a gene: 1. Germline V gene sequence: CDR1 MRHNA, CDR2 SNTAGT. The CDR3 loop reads CASSEGLAGGNEQFF. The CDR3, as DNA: TGTGCCAGCAGTGAAGGACTAGCGGGGGGGAATGAGCAGTTCTTC.

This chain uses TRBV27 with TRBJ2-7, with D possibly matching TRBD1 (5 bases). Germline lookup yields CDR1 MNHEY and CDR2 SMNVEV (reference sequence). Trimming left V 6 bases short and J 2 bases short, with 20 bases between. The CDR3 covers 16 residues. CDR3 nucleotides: TGTGCCAGCAGCCAACCCTACAGGACGGCGACCTACGAGCAGTACTTC. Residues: CASSQPYRTATYEQYF.

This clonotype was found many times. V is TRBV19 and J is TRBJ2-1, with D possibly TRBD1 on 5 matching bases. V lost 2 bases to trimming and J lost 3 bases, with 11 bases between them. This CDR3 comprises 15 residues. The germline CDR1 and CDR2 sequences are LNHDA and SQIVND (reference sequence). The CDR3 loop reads CASSIFHDSYNEQFF. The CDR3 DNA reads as TGTGCCAGTAGTATATTCCACGACAGCTACAATGAGCAGTTCTTC.

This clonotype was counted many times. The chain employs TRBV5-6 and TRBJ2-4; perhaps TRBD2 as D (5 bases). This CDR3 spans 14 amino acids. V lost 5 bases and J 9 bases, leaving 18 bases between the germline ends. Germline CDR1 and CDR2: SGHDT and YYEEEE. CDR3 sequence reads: CASRSLDGEGIQYF. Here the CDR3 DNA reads TGTGCCAGCAGATCCCTGGACGGAGAGGGCATTCAGTACTTC.

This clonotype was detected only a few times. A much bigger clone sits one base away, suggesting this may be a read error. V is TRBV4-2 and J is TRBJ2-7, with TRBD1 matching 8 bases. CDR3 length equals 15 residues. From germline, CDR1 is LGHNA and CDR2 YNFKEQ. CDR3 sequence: CASGQRMTGAHEQYF. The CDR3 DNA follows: TGTGCCAGCGGCCAACGTATGACAGGGGCACACGAGCAGTACTTC.

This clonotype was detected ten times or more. In DNA form, the CDR3 reads TGTGCCAGCAGCTTAGGGAGTAGCGGTAATTACAATGAGCAGTTCTTC. Amino acid sequence: CASSLGSSGNYNEQFF. The chain combines TRBV7-2 with TRBJ2-1; possibly TRBD2 for D (6 bases). V was pared by 1 base and J by 4 bases, with 14 bases between. The CDR3 runs 16 residues. From germline, CDR1 is SGHTA and CDR2 FQGNSA.

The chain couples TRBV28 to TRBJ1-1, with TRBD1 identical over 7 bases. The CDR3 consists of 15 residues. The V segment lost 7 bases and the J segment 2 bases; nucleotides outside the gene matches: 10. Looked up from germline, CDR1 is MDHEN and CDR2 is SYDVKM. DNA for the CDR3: TGTGCCAGCACCTCTTCGGGGACAGCTAACACTGAAGCTTTCTTT. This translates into CASTSSGTANTEAFF. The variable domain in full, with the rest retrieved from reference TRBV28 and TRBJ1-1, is DVKVTQSSRYLVKRTGEKVFLECVQDMDHENMFWYRQDPGLGLRLIYFSYDVKMKEKGDIPEGYSVSREKKERFSLILESASTNQTSMYLCASTSSGTANTEAFFGQGTRLTVV.

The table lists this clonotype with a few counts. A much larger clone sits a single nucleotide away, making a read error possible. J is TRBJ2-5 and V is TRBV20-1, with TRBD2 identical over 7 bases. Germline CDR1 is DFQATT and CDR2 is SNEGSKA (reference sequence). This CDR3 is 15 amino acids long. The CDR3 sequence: CSASTVRGNQGTQYF. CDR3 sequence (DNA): TGCAGTGCTAGCACTGTGCGGGGGAATCAAGGGACCCAGTACTTC.

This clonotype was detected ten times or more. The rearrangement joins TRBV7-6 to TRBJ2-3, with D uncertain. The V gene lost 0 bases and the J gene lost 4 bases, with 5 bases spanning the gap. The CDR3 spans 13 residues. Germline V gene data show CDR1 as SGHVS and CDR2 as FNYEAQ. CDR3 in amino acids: CASSLASADTQYF. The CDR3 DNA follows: TGTGCCAGCAGCTTAGCGTCGGCAGATACGCAGTATTTT.

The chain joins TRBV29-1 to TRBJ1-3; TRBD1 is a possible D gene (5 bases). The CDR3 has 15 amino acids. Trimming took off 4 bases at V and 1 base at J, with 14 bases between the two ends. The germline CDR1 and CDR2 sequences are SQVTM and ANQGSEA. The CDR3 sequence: CSVGGDCPSGNTIYF. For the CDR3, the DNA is TGCAGCGTTGGCGGGGACTGCCCTTCTGGAAACACCATATATTTT.

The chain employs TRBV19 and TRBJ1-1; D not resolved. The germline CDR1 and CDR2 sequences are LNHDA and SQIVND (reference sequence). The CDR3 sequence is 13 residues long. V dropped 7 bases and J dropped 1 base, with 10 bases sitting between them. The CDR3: CASIQPENTEAFF. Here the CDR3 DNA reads TGTGCCAGTATCCAGCCAGAGAACACTGAAGCTTTCTTT. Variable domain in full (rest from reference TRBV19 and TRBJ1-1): DGGITQSPKYLFRKEGQNVTLSCEQNLNHDAMYWYRQDPGQGLRLIYYSQIVNDFQKGDIAEGYSVSREKKESFPLTVTSAQKNPTAFYLCASIQPENTEAFFGQGTRLTVV.

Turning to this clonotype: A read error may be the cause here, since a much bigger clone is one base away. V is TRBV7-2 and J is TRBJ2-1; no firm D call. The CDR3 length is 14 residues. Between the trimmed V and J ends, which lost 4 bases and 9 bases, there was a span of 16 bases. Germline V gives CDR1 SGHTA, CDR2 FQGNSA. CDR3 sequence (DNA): TGTGCCAGCAGCTCCGAATTCCGGCCCCTTGAGCAGTTCTTC. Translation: CASSSEFRPLEQFF.

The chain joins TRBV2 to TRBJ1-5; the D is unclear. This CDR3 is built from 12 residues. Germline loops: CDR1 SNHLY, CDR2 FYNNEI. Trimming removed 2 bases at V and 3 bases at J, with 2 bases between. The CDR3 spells CASSETNQPQHF. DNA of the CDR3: TGTGCCAGCAGTGAAACCAATCAGCCCCAGCATTTT. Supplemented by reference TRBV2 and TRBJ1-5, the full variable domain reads EPEVTQTPSHQVTQMGQEVILRCVPISNHLYFYWYRQILGQKVEFLVSFYNNEISEKSEIFDDQFSVERPDGSNFTLKIRSTKLEDSAMYFCASSETNQPQHFGDGTRLSIL.

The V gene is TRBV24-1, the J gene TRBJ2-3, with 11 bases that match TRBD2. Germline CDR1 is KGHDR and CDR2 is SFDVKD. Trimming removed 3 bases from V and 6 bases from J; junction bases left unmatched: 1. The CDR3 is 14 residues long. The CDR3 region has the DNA TGTGCCACCAGTGATCCTAGCGGGAGGGATACGCAGTATTTT. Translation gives CATSDPSGRDTQYF.

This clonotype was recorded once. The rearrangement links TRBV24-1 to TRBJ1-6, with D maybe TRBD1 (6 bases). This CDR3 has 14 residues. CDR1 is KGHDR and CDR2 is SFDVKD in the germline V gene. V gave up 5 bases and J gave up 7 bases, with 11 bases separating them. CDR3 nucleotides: TGTGCCACCAGTGGAGGGGGGTTCAATTCACCCCTCCACTTT. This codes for CATSGGGFNSPLHF.

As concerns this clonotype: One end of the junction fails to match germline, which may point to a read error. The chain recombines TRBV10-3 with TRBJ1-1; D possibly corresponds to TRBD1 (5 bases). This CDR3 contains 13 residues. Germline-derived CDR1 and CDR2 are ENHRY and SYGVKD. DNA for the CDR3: TGTGCCAGCAGTTTATCGGGGACGACTGAAGCTTTCTTT. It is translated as CASSLSGTTEAFF.

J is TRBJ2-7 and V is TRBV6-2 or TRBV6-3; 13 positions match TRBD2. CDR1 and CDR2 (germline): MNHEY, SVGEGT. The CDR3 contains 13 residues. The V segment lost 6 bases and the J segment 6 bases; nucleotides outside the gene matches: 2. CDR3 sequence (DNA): TGTGCCAGCAGAGGACTAGCGGGAGTCGAGCAGTACTTC. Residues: CASRGLAGVEQYF.

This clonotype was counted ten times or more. The CDR3 DNA reads as TGTGCCAGCAGCTATTCCGGGACTAGCAGTCCTCATCCCTACGAGCAGTACGTC. It codes for CASSYSGTSSPHPYEQYV. This chain links TRBV12-1 with TRBJ2-7; the table names TRBD2, a call not compared with the DNA. TRBV12-1 is a known pseudogene. The CDR3 sequence is 18 residues long.

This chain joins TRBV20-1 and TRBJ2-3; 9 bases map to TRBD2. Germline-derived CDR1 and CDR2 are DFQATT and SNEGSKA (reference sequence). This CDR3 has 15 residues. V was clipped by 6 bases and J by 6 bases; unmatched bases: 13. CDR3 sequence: CSAIPLAGLTDTQYF. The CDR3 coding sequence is TGCAGTGCGATCCCGCTAGCGGGACTAACTGATACGCAGTATTTT.

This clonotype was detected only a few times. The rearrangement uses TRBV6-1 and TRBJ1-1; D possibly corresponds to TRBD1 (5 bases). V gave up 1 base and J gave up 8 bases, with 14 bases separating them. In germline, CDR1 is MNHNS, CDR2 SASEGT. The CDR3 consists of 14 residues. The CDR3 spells CASSEVITGSEAFF. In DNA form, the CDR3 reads TGTGCCAGCAGTGAAGTAATAACAGGCTCCGAAGCTTTCTTT.

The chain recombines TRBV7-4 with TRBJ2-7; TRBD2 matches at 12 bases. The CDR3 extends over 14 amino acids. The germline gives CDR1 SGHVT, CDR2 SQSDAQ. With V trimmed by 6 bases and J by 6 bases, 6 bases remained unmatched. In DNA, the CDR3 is TGTGCCAGCAGTCGACTAGCGGGAGTGACCGAGCAGTACTTC. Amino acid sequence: CASSRLAGVTEQYF.